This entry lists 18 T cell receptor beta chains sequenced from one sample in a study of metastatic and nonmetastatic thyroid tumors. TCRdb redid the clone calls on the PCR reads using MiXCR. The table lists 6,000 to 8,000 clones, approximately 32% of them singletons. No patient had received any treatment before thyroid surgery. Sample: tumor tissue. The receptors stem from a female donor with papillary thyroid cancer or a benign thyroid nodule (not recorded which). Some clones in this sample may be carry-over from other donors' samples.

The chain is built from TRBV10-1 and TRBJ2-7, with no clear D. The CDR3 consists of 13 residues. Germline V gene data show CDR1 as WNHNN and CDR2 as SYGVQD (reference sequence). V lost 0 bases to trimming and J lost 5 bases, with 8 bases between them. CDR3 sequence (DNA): TGCGCCAGCAGTGAGTCCGGGTTTGACGAGCAGTACTTC. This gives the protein CASSESGFDEQYF.

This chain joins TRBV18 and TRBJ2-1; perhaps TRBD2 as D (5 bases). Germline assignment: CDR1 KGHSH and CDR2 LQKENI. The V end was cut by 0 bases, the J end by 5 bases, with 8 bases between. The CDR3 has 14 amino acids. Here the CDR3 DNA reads TGTGCCAGCTCACCACCCACTAGAAACAATGAGCAGTTCTTC. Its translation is CASSPPTRNNEQFF.

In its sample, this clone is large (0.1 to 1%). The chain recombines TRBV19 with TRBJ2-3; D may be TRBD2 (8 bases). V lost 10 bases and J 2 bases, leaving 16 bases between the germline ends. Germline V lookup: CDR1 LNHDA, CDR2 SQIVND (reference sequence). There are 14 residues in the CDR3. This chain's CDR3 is CATRGTRVTDTQYF. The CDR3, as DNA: TGTGCCACCAGGGGGACTAGGGTCACAGATACGCAGTATTTT.

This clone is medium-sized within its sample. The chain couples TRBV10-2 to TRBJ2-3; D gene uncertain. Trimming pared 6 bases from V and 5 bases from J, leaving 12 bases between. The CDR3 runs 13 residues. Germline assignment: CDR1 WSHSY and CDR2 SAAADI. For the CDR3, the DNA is TGCGCCAGCAGCCCATTTTCCTTAGATACGCAGTATTTT. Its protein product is CASSPFSLDTQYF.

The CDR3 loop reads CASSFSTRNYEQYF. For the CDR3, the DNA is TGTGCCAGCAGCTTCTCTACCCGGAATTACGAGCAGTACTTC. This chain links TRBV5-6 with TRBJ2-7; D not certain. The germline V and J ends were trimmed by 2 bases and 4 bases, with 13 bases remaining between them. The CDR3 covers 14 residues. Germline V CDR1 and CDR2: SGHDT, YYEEEE.

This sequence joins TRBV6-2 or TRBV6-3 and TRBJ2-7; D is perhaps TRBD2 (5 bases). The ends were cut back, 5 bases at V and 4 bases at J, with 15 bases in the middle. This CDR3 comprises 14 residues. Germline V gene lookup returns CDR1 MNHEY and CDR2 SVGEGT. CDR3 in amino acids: CASSLPSSNYEQYF. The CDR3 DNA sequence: TGTGCCAGCAGTCTCCCTAGCAGTAATTACGAGCAGTACTTC.

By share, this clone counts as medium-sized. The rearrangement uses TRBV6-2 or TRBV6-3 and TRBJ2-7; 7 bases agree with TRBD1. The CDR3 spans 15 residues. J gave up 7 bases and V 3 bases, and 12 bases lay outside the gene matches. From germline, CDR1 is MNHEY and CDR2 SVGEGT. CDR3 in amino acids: CASSYSGTAFGEQYF. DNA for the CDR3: TGTGCCAGCAGTTATTCCGGGACAGCGTTCGGAGAGCAGTACTTC.

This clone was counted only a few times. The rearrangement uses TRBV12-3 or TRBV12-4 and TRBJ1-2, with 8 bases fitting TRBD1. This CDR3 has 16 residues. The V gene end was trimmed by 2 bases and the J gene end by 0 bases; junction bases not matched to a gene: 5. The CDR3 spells CASSLTGTGANYGYTF. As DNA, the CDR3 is TGTGCCAGCAGTTTAACAGGGACAGGTGCTAACTATGGCTACACCTTC.

CDR3 DNA: TGCAGTGCTAGAGCTCGGACAGGGGCAAATTCACCCCTCCACTTT. It specifies CSARARTGANSPLHF. The V and J genes are TRBV20-1 and TRBJ1-6; 9 positions match TRBD1. Losses at the gene ends were 1 base for V and 7 bases for J; bases not matched to a gene: 5. CDR3 length equals 15 residues. Per the germline V gene, CDR1 is DFQATT and CDR2 is SNEGSKA (reference sequence).

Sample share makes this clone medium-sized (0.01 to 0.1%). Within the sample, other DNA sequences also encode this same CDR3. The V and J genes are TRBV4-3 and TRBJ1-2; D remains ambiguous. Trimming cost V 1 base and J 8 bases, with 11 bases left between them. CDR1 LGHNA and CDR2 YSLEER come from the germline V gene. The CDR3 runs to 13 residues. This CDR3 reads CASSQGPYGGYTF. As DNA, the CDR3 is TGCGCCAGCAGCCAAGGCCCTTACGGGGGCTACACCTTC.

The CDR3 sequence: CAWSGQLWNQPQHF. In nucleotides, the CDR3 is TGTGCCTGGAGCGGACAGTTATGGAATCAGCCCCAGCATTTT. V and J are TRBV30 and TRBJ1-5; possibly TRBD1 for D (6 bases). This CDR3 has 14 residues. The germline V gene encodes CDR1 GTSNPN and CDR2 SVGIG (reference sequence). V was cut by 3 bases and J by 4 bases, with 13 bases left in between.

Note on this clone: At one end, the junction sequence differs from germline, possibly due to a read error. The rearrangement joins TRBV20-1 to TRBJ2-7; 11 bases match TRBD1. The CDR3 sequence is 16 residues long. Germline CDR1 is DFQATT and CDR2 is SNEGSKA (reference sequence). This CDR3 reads CSDRSDRDRGAYAQYF. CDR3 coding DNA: TGCAGTGATAGATCCGACCGGGACAGGGGGGCCTACGCGCAGTACTTC.

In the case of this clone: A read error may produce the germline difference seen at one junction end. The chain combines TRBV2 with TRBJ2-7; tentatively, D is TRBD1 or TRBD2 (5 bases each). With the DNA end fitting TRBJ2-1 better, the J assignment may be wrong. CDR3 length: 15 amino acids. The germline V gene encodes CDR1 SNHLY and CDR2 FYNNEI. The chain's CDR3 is CASSEAPGPLYEQFF. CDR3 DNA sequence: TGTGCGAGCAGTGAAGCCCCGGGACCTCTCTACGAGCAGTTCTTC.

DNA of the CDR3: TGCGCCAGCAGCTGGGGGACAGGGAACACCGGGGAGCTGTTTTTT. Its protein is CASSWGTGNTGELFF. The rearrangement joins TRBV5-1 to TRBJ2-2, with TRBD1 matching 8 bases. The ends lost 3 bases at V and 1 base at J; junction bases unmatched: 2. Germline lookup yields CDR1 SGHRS and CDR2 YFSETQ. This CDR3 contains 15 residues. The full variable domain, rest sourced from reference TRBV5-1 and TRBJ2-2, is KAGVTQTPRYLIKTRGQQVTLSCSPISGHRSVSWYQQTPGQGLQFLFEYFSETQRNKGNFPGRFSGRQFSNSRSEMNVSTLELGDSALYLCASSWGTGNTGELFFGEGSRLTVL.

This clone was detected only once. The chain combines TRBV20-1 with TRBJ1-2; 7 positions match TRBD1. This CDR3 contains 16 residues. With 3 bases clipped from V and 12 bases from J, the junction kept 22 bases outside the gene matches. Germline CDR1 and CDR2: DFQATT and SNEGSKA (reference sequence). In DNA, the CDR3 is TGCAGTGCTAGGCCACCCCTGGACAGGTCCTTTAAGAGTGACACCTTC. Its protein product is CSARPPLDRSFKSDTF.

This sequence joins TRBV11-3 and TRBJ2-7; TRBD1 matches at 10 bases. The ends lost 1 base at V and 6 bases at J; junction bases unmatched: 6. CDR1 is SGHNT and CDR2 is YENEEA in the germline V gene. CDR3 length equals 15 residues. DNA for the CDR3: TGTGCCAGCAGCTTAGGGTCCGGGACAGGGGTCGAGCAGTACTTC. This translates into CASSLGSGTGVEQYF.

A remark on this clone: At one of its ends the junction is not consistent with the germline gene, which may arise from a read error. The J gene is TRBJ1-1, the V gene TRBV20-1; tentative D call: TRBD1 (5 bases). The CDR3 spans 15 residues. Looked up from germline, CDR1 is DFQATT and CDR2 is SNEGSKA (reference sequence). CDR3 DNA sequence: TGCAGTGCTAGAGATCCAAGGGGCCCCGGTTGGGAAGCTTTCTTC. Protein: CSARDPRGPGWEAFF.

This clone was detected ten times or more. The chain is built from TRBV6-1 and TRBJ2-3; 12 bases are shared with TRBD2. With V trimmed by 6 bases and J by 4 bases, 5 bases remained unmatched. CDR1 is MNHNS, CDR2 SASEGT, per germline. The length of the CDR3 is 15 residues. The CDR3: CASRPSGGAPDTQYF. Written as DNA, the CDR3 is TGTGCCAGCAGACCTAGCGGGGGGGCCCCAGATACGCAGTATTTT.